This TCR beta chain was found in a study of blood T cell repertoires in COVID-19. The CDR3 loop spans 14 amino acids. Losses at the gene ends were 3 bases for V and 5 bases for J; bases not matched to a gene: 2. From germline, CDR1 is SGHTA and CDR2 FQGNSA. As processed by the authors: How many nucleated cells were present was estimated from reference gene primer amplification. Here immunoSEQ multiplex PCR was the method, and the copy in TCRdb shows in-frame clones only, minus some. V and J calls and clone size are copied from that table; D and trimming were computed from the DNA. The table shows about 200,000 clones, with about 90% occurring only once.

Sequencing used PBMCs or T cells enriched from blood (not recorded which). The chain has TRBV7-2 and TRBJ1-1, with 11 bases fitting TRBD1. This TCR was recovered from a woman in her late teens or twenties who had recovered from COVID-19. Here the CDR3 reads CASSLDRGRTEAFF. The CDR3 DNA sequence: TGTGCCAGCAGCTTGGACAGGGGGCGGACTGAAGCTTTCTTT.